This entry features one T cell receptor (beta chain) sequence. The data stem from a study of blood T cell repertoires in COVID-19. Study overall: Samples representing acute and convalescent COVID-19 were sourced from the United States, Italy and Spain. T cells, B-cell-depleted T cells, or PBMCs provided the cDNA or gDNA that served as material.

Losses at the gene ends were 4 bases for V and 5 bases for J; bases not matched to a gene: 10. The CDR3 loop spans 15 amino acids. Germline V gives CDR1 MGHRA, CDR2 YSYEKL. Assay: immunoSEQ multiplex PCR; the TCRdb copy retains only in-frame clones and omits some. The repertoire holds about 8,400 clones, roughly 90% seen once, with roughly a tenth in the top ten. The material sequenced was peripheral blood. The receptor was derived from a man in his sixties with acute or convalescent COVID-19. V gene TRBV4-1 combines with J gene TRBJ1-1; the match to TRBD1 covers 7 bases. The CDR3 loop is CASSPQWGRGTEAFF. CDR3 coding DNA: TGCGCCAGCAGCCCCCAGTGGGGCAGGGGGACTGAAGCTTTCTTT.